Below, one TCR beta chain is given with its context. Its target is unknown. Germline CDR1 reads SGHTA; CDR2 reads FQGNSA. V was pared by 5 bases and J by 1 base, with 9 bases of the junction left unmatched. CDR3 length equals 17 residues. Participants with HIV, all of them, were treated in the United States. The study used samples holding about 1-10 million cryopreserved PBMC before DNA extraction. This specimen belongs to a study of long-term antiretroviral therapy in people with HIV. At survey level, the immunoSEQ assay was run in its v3.0 version. The protocol was immunoSEQ multiplex PCR, while the TCRdb copy is restricted to in-frame clones and leaves out a portion. Of almost 30,000 clones listed, 70% to 90% are singletons. Findings and caveats of the study: Narrower CDR3 length ranges marked HIV repertoires relative to controls. Information on adherence, resistance and therapy changes was unavailable.

The TCR was taken from a middle-aged man with HIV. Sequences were derived from unsorted PBMCs, sampled 3.2 years before starting antiretroviral therapy. The chain uses TRBV7-2 and TRBJ1-1; TRBD1 matches 11 bases. CDR3 DNA sequence: TGTGCCAGCAGCCCCCCGGACAGGGGGCGAGGGAACACTGAAGCTTTCTTT. This gives the protein CASSPPDRGRGNTEAFF.